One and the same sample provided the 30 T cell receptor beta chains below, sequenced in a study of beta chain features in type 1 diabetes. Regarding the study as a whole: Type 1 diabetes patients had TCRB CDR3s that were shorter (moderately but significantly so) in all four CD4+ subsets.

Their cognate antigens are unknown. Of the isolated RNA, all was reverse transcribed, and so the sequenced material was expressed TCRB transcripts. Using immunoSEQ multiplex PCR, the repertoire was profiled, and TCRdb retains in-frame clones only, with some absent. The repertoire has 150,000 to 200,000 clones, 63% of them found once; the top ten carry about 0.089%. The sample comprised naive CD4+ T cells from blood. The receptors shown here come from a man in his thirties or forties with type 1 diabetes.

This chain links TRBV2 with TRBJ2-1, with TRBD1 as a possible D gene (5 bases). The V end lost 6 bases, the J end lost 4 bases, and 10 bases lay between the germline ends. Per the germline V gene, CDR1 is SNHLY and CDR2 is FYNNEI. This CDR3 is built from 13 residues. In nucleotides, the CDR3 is TGTGCCAGCAGGCTGACAGAGTACAATGAGCAGTTCTTC. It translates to CASRLTEYNEQFF.

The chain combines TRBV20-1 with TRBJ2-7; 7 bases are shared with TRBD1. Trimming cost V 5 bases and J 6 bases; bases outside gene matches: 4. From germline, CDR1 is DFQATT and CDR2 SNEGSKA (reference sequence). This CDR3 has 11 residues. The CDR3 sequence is CSADRVREQYF. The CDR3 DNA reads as TGCAGTGCTGACAGGGTTCGCGAGCAGTACTTC.

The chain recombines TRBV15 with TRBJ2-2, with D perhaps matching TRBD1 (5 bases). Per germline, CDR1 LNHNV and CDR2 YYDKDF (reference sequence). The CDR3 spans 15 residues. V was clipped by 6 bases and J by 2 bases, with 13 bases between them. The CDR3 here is CATSRIDRNTGELFF. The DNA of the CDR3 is TGTGCCACCAGTAGAATAGACAGAAACACCGGGGAGCTGTTTTTT.

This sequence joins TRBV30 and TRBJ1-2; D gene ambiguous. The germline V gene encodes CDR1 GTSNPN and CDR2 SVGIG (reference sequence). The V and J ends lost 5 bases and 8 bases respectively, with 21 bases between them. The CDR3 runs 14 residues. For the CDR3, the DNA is TGTGCCTGGCGCTCAACAGTGGCTGTGCGCGGCTACACCTTC. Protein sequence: CAWRSTVAVRGYTF. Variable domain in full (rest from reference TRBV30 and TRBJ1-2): SQTIHQWPATLVQPVGSPLSLECTVEGTSNPNLYWYRQAAGRGLQLLFYSVGIGQISSEVPQNLSASRPQDRQFILSSKKLLLSDSGFYLCAWRSTVAVRGYTFGSGTRLTVV.

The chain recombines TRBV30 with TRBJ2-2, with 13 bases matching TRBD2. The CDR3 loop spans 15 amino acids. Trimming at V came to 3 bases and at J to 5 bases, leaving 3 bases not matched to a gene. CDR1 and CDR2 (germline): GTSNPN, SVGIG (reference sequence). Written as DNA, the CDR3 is TGTGCCTGGAGGGGACTAGCGGGGTTGACCGGGGAGCTGTTTTTT. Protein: CAWRGLAGLTGELFF.

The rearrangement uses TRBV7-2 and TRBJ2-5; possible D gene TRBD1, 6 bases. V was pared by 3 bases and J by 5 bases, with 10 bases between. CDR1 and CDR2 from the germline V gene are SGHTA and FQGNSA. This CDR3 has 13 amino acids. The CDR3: CASSFTRGETQYF. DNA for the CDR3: TGTGCCAGCAGCTTTACTAGGGGGGAGACCCAGTACTTC.

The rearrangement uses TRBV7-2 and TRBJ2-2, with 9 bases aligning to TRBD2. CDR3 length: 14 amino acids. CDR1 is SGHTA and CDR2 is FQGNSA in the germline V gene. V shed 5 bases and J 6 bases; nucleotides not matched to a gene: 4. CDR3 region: CASSPGLAAGELFF. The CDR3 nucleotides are TGTGCCAGCAGCCCGGGACTAGCAGCCGGGGAGCTGTTTTTT.

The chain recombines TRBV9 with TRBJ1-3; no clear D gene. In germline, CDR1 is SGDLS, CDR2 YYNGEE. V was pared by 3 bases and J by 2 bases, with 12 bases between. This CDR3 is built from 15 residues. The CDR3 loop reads CASSAPDGAGNTIYF. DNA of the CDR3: TGTGCCAGCAGCGCCCCTGACGGTGCTGGAAACACCATATATTTT.

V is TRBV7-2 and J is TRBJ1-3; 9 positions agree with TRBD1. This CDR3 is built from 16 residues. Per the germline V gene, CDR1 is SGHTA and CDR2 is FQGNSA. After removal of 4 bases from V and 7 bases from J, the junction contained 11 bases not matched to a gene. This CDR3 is CASSSWPGQGRNTIYF. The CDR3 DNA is TGTGCCAGCAGCTCCTGGCCGGGACAGGGTAGGAACACCATATATTTT.

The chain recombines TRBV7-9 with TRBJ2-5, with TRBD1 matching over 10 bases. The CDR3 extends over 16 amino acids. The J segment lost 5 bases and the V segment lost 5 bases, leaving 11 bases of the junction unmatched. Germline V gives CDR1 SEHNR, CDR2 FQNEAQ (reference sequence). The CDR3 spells CASSAPPGQGLETQYF. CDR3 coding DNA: TGTGCCAGCAGCGCCCCTCCGGGACAGGGGCTTGAGACCCAGTACTTC.

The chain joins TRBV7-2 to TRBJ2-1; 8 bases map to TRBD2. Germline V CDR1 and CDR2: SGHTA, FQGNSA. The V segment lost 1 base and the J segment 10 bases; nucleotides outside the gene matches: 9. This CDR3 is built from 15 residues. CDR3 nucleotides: TGTGCCAGCAGCTTAGTCCGCGGGGGGCCCGGAGAGCAGTTCTTC. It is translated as CASSLVRGGPGEQFF.

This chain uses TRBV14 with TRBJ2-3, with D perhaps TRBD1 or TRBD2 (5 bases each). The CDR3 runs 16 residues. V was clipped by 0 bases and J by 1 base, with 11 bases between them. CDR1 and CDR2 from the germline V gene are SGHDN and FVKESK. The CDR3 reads CASSQDSGRGTDTQYF. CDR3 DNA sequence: TGTGCCAGCAGCCAAGATTCAGGGCGGGGCACAGATACGCAGTATTTT.

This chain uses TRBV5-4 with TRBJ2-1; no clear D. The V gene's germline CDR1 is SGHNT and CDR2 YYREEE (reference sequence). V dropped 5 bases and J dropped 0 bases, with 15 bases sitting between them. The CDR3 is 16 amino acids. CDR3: CASSKHLESSYNEQFF. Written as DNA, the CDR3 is TGTGCCAGCAGTAAACATCTAGAGAGCTCCTACAATGAGCAGTTCTTC.

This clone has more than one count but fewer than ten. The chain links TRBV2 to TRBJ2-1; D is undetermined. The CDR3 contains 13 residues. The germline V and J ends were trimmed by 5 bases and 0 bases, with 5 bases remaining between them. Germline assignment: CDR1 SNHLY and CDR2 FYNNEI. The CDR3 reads CASSSSSYNEQFF. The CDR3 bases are TGTGCCAGCAGTTCCAGCTCCTACAATGAGCAGTTCTTC.

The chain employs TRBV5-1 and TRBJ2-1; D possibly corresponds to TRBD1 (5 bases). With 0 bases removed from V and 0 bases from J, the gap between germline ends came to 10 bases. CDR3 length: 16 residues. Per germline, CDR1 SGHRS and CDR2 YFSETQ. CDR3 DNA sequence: TGCGCCAGCAGCTTGGGTGAAGGGGACTCCTACAATGAGCAGTTCTTC. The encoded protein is CASSLGEGDSYNEQFF.

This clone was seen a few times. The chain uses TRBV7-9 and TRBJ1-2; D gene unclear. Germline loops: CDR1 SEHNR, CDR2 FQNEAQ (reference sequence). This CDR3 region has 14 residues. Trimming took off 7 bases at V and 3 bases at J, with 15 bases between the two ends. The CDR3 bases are TGTGCCAGCATTCAGAGCCCACGGGACTATGGCTACACCTTC. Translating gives CASIQSPRDYGYTF.

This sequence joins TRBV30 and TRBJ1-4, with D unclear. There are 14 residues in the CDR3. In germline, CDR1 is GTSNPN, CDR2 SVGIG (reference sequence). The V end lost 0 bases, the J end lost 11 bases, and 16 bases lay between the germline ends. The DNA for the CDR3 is TGTGCCTGGAGTGTGACGGGATTTACCCCCAAACTGTTTTTT. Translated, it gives CAWSVTGFTPKLFF.

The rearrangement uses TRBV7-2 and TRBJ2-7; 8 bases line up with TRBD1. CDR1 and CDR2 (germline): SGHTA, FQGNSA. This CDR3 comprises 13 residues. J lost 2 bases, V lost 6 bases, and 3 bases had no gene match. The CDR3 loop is CASSTGGAYEQYF. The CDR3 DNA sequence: TGTGCCAGCAGTACAGGGGGAGCCTACGAGCAGTACTTC. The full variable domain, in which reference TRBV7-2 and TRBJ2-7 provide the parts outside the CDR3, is GAGVSQSPSNKVTEKGKDVELRCDPISGHTALYWYRQSLGQGLEFLIYFQGNSAPDKSGLPSDRFSAERTGGSVSTLTIQRTQQEDSAVYLCASSTGGAYEQYFGPGTRLTVT.

CDR3 in amino acids: CASRSTEQETQYF. The CDR3 nucleotides read TGTGCCAGTAGATCGACAGAACAAGAGACCCAGTACTTC. The chain recombines TRBV19 with TRBJ2-5, with D perhaps matching TRBD1 (5 bases). Trimming cost V 6 bases and J 2 bases, with 10 bases left between them. CDR1 is LNHDA, CDR2 SQIVND, per germline (reference sequence). The CDR3 extends over 13 amino acids.

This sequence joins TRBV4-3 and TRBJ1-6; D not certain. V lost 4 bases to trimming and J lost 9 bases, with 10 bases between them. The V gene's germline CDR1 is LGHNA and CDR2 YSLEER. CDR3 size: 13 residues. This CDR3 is CASSLSYVSPLHF. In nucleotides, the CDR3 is TGCGCCAGCAGCCTGTCGTACGTTTCACCCCTCCACTTT.

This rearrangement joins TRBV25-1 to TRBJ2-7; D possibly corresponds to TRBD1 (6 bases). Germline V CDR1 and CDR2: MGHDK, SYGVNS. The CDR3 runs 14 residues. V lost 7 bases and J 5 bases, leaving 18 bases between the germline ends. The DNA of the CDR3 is TGTGCCAGCACCAACACAGGGAAAGGCGACGAGCAGTACTTC. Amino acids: CASTNTGKGDEQYF.

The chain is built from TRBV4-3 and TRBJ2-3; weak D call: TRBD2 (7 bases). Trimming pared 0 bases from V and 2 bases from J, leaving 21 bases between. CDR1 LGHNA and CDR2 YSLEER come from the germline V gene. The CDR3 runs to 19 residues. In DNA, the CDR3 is TGCGCCAGCAGCCAAGATTTTGGGGGGGCTAGCGGATACACAGATACGCAGTATTTT. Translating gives CASSQDFGGASGYTDTQYF.

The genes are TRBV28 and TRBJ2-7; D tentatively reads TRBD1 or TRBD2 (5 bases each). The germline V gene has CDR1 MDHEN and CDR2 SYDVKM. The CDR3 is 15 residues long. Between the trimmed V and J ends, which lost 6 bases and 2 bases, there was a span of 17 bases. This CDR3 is CASSRLGTRAYEQYF. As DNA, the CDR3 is TGTGCCAGCAGCCGGTTGGGGACCCGGGCCTACGAGCAGTACTTC. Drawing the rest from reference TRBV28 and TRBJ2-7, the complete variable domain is DVKVTQSSRYLVKRTGEKVFLECVQDMDHENMFWYRQDPGLGLRLIYFSYDVKMKEKGDIPEGYSVSREKKERFSLILESASTNQTSMYLCASSRLGTRAYEQYFGPGTRLTVT.

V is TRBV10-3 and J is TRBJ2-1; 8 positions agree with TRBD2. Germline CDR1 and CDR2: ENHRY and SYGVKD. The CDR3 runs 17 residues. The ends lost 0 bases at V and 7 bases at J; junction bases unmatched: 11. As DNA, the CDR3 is TGTGCCATCAGTGAGTCGGTGCTAAGCGGGGGTTCTAATGAGCAGTTCTTC. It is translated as CAISESVLSGGSNEQFF.

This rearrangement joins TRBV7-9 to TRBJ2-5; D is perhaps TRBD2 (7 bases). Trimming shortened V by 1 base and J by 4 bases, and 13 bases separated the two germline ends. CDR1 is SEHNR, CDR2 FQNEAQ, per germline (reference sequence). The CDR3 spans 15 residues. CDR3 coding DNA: TGTGCCAGCAGCTTAGAACAGGGCGGGAGAGAGACCCAGTACTTC. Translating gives CASSLEQGGRETQYF. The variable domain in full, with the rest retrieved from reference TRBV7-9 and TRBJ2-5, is DTGVSQNPRHKITKRGQNVTFRCDPISEHNRLYWYRQTLGQGPEFLTYFQNEAQLEKSRLLSDRFSAERPKGSFSTLEIQRTEQGDSAMYLCASSLEQGGRETQYFGPGTRLLVL.

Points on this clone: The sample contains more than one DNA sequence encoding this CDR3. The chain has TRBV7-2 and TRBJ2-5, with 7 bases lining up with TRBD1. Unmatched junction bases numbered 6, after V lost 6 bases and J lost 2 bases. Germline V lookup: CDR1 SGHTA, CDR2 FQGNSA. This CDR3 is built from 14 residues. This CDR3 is CASRPRTGQETQYF. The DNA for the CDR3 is TGTGCCAGCAGGCCGCGGACAGGTCAAGAGACCCAGTACTTC.

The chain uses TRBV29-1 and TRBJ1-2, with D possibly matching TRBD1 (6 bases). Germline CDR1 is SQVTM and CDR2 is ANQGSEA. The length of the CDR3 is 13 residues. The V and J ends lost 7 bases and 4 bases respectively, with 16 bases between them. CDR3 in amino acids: CSATGTRGYGYTF. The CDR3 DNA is TGCAGCGCTACAGGGACCCGCGGCTATGGCTACACCTTC.

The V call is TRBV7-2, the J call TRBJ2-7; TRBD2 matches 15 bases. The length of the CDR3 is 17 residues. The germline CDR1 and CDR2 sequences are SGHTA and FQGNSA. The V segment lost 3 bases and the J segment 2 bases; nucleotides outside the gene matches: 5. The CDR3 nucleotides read TGTGCCAGCAGCTTGGCCGGGACTAGCGGGGGGCCCTACGAGCAGTACTTC. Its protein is CASSLAGTSGGPYEQYF.

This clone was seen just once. This CDR3 reads CSVGGTYEQYF. CDR3 bases: TGCAGCGTTGGGGGGACCTACGAGCAGTACTTC. This sequence joins TRBV29-1 and TRBJ2-7, with D perhaps given as TRBD1 or TRBD2 (5 bases each). CDR3 size: 11 residues. V was shortened by 4 bases and J by 2 bases, with 6 bases between the two germline ends. The germline gives CDR1 SQVTM, CDR2 ANQGSEA.

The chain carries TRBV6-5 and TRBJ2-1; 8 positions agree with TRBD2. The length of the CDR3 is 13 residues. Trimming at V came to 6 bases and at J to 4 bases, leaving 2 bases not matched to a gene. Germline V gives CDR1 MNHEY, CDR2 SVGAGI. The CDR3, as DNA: TGTGCCAGCAGGGCGGGGGGATACAATGAGCAGTTCTTC. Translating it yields CASRAGGYNEQFF.